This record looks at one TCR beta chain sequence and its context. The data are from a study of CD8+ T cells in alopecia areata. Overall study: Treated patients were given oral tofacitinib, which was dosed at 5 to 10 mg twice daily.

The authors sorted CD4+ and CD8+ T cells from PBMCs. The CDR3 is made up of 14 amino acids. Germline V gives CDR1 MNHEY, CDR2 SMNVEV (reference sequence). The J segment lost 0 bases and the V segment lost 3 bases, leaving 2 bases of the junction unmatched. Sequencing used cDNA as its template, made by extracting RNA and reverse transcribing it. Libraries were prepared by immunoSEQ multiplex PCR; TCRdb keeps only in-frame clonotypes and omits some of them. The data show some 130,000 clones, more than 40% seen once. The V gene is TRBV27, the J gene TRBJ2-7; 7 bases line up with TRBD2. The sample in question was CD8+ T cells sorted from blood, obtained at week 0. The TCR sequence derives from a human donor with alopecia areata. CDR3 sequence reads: CASSFGGSSYEQYF. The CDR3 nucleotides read TGTGCCAGCAGTTTCGGGGGGAGCTCCTACGAGCAGTACTTC.